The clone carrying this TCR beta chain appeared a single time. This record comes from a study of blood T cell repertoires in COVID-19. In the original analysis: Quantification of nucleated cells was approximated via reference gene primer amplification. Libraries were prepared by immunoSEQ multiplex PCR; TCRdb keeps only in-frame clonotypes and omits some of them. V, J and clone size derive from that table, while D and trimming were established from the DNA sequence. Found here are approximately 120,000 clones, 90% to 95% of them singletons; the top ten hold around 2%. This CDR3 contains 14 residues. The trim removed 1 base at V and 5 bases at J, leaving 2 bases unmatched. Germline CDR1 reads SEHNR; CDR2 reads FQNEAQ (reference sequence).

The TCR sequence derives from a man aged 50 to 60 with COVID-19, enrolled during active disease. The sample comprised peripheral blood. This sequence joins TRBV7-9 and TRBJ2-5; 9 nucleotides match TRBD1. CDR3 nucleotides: TGTGCCAGCAGCTTAGTGGGACAGGGTGAGACCCAGTACTTC. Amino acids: CASSLVGQGETQYF.